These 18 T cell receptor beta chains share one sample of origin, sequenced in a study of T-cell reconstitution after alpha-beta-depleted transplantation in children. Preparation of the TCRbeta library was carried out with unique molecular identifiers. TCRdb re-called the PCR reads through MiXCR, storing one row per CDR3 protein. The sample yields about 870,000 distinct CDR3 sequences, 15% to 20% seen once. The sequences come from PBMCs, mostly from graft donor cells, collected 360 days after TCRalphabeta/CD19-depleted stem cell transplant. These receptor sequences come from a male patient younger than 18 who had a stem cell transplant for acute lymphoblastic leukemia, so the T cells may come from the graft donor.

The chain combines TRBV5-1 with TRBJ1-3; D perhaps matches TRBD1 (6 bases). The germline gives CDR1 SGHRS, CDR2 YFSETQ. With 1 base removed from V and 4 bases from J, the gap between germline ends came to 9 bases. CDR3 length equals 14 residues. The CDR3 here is CASSLSRGGNTIYF. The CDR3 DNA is TGCGCCAGCAGCTTGTCCAGGGGAGGAAACACCATATATTTT.

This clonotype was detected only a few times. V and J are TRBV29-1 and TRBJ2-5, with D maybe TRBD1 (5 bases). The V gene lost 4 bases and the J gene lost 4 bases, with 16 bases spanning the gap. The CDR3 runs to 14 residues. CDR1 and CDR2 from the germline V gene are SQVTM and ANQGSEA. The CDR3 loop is CSVVQSGFGETQYF. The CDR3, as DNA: TGCAGCGTTGTCCAATCAGGGTTCGGAGAGACCCAGTACTTC.

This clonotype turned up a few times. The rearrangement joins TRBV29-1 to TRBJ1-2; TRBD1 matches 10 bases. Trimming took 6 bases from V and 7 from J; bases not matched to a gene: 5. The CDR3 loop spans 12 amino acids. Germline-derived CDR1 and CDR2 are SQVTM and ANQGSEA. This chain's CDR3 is CSVRTGGGGYTF. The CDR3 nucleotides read TGCAGCGTCAGGACAGGGGGTGGTGGCTACACCTTC.

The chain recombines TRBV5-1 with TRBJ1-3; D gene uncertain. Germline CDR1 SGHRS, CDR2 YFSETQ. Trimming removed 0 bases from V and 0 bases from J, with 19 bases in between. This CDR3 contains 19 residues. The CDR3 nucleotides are TGCGCCAGCAGCTTGGGTTCGGGCAGAGGATTTCTCTCTGGAAACACCATATATTTT. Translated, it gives CASSLGSGRGFLSGNTIYF.

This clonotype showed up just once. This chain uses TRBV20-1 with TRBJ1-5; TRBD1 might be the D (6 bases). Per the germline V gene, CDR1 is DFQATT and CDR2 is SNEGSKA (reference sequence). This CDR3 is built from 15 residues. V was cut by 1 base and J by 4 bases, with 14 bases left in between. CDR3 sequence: CSARVPNQGNQPQHF. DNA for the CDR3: TGCAGTGCTAGAGTTCCTAACCAGGGGAATCAGCCCCAGCATTTT.

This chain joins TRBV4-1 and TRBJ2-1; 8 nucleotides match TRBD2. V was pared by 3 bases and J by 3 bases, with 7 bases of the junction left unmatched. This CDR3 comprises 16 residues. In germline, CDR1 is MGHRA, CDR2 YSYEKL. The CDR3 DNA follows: TGCGCCAGCAGCCACCCTAGCGGGTCCTTCTACAATGAGCAGTTCTTC. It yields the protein CASSHPSGSFYNEQFF.

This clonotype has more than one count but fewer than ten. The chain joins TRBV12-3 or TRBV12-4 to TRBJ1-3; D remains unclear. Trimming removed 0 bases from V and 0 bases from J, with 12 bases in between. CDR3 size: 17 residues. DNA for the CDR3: TGTGCCAGCAGTTTAGCGCCCCCAGGCATCTCTGGAAACACCATATATTTT. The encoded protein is CASSLAPPGISGNTIYF.

The CDR3 reads CASSHRTSGSRGEQFF. The CDR3 DNA sequence: TGCGCCAGCAGCCATCGGACTAGCGGGAGCAGGGGGGAGCAGTTCTTC. The chain joins TRBV4-1 to TRBJ2-1; 13 nucleotides line up with TRBD2. The CDR3 is 16 amino acids. Germline V lookup: CDR1 MGHRA, CDR2 YSYEKL. Unmatched junction bases numbered 9, after V lost 3 bases and J lost 10 bases.

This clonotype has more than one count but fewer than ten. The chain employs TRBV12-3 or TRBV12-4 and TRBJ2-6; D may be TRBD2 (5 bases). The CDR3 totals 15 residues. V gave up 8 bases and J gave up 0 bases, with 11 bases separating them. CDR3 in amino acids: CASSTAGSGANVLTF. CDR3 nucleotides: TGTGCCAGCTCCACGGCGGGCTCTGGGGCCAACGTCCTGACTTTC.

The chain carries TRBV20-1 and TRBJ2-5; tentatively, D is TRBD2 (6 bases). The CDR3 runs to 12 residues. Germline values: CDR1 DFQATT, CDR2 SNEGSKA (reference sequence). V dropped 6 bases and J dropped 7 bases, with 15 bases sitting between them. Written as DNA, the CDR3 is TGCAGTGCCGTCCCACTGGGGGGGACCCAGTACTTC. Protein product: CSAVPLGGTQYF.

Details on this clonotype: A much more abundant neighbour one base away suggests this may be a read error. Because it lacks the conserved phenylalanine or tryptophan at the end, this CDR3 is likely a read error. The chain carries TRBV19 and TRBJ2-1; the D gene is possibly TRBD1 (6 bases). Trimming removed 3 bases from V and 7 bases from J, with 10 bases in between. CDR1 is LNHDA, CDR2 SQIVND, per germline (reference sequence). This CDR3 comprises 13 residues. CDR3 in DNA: TGTGCCAGTAGTATCGCTAGGGGGAATGAGCAGTTCTGC. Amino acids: CASSIARGNEQFC.

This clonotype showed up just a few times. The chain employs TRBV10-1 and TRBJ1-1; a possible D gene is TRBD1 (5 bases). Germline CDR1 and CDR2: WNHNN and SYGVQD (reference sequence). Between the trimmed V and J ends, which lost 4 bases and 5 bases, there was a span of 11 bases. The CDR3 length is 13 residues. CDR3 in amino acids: CASSATGVTEAFF. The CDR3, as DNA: TGCGCCAGCAGTGCTACAGGCGTGACTGAAGCTTTCTTT.

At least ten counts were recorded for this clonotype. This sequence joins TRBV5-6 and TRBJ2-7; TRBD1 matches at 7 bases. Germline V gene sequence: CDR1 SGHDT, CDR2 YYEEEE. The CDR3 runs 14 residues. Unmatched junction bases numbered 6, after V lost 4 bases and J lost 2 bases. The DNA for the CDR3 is TGTGCCAGCAGCCAAGGACAGGTTGCCTACGAGCAGTACTTC. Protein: CASSQGQVAYEQYF.

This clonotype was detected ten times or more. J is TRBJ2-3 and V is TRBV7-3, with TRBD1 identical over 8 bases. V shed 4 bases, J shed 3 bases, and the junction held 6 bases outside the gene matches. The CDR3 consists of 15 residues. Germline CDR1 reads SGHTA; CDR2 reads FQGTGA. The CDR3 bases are TGTGCCAGCAGCTCGACAGGGGCTGTGACAGATACGCAGTATTTT. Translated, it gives CASSSTGAVTDTQYF.

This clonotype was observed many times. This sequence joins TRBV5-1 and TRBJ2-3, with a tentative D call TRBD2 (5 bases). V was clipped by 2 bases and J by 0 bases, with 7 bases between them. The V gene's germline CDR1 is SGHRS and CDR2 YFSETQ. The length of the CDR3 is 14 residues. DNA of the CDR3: TGCGCCAGCAGCTTCGGGATTAGCACAGATACGCAGTATTTT. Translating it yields CASSFGISTDTQYF. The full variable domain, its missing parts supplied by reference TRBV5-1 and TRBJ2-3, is KAGVTQTPRYLIKTRGQQVTLSCSPISGHRSVSWYQQTPGQGLQFLFEYFSETQRNKGNFPGRFSGRQFSNSRSEMNVSTLELGDSALYLCASSFGISTDTQYFGPGTRLTVL.

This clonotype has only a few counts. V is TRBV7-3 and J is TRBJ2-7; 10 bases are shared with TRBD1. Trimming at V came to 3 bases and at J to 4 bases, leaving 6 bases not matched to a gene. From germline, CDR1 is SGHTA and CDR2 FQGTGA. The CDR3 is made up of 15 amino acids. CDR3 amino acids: CASSFPGQGKYEQYF. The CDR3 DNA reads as TGTGCCAGCAGCTTCCCGGGACAGGGGAAATACGAGCAGTACTTC. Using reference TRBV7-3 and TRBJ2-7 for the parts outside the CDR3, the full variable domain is GAGVSQTPSNKVTEKGKYVELRCDPISGHTALYWYRQSLGQGPEFLIYFQGTGAADDSGLPNDRFFAVRPEGSVSTLKIQRTERGDSAVYLCASSFPGQGKYEQYFGPGTRLTVT.

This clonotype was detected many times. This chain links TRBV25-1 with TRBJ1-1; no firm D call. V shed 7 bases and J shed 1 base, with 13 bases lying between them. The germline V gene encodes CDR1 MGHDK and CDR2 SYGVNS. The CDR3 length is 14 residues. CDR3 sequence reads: CASKERYRNTEAFF. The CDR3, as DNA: TGTGCCAGCAAGGAAAGGTATCGGAACACTGAAGCTTTCTTT. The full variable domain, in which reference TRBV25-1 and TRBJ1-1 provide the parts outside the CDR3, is EADIYQTPRYLVIGTGKKITLECSQTMGHDKMYWYQQDPGMELHLIHYSYGVNSTEKGDLSSESTVSRIRTEHFPLTLESARPSHTSQYLCASKERYRNTEAFFGQGTRLTVV.

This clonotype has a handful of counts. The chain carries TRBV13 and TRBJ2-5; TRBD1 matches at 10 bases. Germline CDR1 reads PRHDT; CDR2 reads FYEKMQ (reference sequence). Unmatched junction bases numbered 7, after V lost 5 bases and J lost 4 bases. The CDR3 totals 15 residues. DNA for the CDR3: TGTGCCAGCAGCCCGCGACAGGGGGCCCCAGAGACCCAGTACTTC. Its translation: CASSPRQGAPETQYF.